The text below deals with one T cell receptor beta chain. Its antigen remains unknown. A v3.0 immunoSEQ assay was performed at survey level. Profiling relied on immunoSEQ multiplex PCR, and the TCRdb table lists in-frame clones only, not all of them. This sample has 20,000 to 25,000 clones, with around 84% found just once. The data are from a study of long-term antiretroviral therapy in people with HIV. The CDR3 runs 14 residues. V lost 0 bases, J lost 5 bases, and 5 bases stayed unmatched. Germline-derived CDR1 and CDR2 are SGHDT and YYEEEE. Donors each had at least one pre-ART PBMC sample and at least two post-ART ones. Specimens held roughly 1-11 million cryopreserved PBMC prior to DNA extraction. Regarding the study as a whole: Collection spanned 2004 to 2017; ART regimens may be less effective than current ones.

This chain links TRBV5-6 with TRBJ2-7; 7 nucleotides agree with TRBD2. This TCR derives from a man aged 18 to 29 with HIV. Sequenced material: unsorted PBMCs, taken 0.1 years before starting antiretroviral therapy. This chain's CDR3 is CASSLASGNDEQYF. The CDR3 DNA is TGTGCCAGCAGCTTGGCCAGCGGGAACGACGAGCAGTACTTC.